This TCR beta chain was documented in a study of T cells in Graves' hyperthyroidism and ophthalmopathy. This clonotype was recorded at least ten times. Trimming removed 0 bases from V and 4 bases from J, with 13 bases in between. Germline V lookup: CDR1 SGHRS, CDR2 YFSETQ. CDR3 length: 15 residues. Researchers took RNA transcripts and amplified the TCR beta CDR3 regions from them. The primer set for the first-round RT-PCR of the TCR CDR3 was HTBI. TCRdb reprocessed the multiplex PCR reads with MiXCR, giving one entry per CDR3 protein. The sample lists 600,000 to 700,000 distinct CDR3 sequences, roughly 15% seen once, with about 3.9% in the top ten. PBMCs stemmed from under 11 ml fresh peripheral blood.

This TCR derives from a woman between 35 and 50 years old with Graves' ophthalmopathy. This chain joins TRBV5-1 and TRBJ1-1; D remains unclear. Sample: blood. The CDR3, as DNA: TGCGCCAGCAGCTTGGGTTCAGTCAGTGGCACTGAAGCTTTCTTT. This gives the protein CASSLGSVSGTEAFF.